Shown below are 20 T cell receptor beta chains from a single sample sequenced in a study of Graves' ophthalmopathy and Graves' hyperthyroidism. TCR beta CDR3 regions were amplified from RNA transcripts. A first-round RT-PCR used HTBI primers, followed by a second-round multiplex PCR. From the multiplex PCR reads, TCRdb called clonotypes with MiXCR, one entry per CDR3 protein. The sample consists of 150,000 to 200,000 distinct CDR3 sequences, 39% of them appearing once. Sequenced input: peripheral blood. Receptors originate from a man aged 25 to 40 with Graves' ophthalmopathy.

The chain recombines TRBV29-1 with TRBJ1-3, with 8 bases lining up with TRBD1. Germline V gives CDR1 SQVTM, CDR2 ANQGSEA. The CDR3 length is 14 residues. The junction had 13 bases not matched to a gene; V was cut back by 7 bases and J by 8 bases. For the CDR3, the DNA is TGCAGCGGTGCGGCTGGAACAGGGGGAGACACCATATATTTT. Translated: CSGAAGTGGDTIYF.

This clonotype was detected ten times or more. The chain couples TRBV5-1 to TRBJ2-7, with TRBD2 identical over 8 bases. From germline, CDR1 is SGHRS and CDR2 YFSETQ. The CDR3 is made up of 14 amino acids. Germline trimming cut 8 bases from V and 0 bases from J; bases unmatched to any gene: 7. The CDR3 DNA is TGCGCCAGTCAAATAGCGGGGTCCTCCTACGAGCAGTACTTC. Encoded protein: CASQIAGSSYEQYF.

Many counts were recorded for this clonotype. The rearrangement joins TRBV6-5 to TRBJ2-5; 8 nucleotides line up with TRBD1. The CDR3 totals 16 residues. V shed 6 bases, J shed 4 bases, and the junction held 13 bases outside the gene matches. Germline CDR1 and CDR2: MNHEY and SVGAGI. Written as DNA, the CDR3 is TGTGCCAGCAGCCACGGACAGGGAAGTCGTCGAGAGACCCAGTACTTC. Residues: CASSHGQGSRRETQYF.

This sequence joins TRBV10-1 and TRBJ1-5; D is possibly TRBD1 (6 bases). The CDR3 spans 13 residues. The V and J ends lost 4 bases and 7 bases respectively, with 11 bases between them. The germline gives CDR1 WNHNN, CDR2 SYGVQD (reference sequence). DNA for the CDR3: TGCGCCAGCAGTGCCGGGGGCGCCCAGCCCCAGCATTTT. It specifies CASSAGGAQPQHF.

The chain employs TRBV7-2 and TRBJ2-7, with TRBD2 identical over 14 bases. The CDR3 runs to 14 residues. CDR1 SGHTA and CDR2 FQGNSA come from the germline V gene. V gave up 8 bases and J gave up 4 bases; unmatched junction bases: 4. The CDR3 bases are TGTGCCAGCGGGAGACTAGCGGGAGGGTACGAGCAGTACTTC. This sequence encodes CASGRLAGGYEQYF.

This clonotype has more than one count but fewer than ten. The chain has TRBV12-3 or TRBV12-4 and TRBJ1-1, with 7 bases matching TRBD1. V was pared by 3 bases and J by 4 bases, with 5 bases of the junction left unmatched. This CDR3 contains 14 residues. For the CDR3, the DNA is TGTGCCAGCAGTTTCGCAGGGGGTAGCACTGAAGCTTTCTTT. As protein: CASSFAGGSTEAFF.

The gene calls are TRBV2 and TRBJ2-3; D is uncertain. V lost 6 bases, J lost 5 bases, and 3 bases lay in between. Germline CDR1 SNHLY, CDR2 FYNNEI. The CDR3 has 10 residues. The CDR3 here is CASRKDTQYF. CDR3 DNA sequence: TGTGCCAGCAGAAAAGATACGCAGTATTTT.

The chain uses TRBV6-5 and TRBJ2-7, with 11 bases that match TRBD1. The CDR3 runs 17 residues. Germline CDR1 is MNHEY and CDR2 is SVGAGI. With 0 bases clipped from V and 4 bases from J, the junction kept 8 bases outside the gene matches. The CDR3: CASSYSSPDRGQYEQYF. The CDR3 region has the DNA TGTGCCAGCAGTTACTCGTCCCCGGACAGGGGGCAATACGAGCAGTACTTC.

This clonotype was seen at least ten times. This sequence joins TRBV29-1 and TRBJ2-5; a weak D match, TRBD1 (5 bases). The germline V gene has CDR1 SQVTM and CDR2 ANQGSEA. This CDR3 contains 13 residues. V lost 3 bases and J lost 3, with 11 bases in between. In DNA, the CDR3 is TGCAGCGTTGAGAACAGGAACGAAGAGACCCAGTACTTC. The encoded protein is CSVENRNEETQYF. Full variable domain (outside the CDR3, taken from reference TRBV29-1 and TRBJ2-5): SAVISQKPSRDICQRGTSLTIQCQVDSQVTMMFWYRQQPGQSLTLIATANQGSEATYESGFVIDKFPISRPNLTFSTLTVSNMSPEDSSIYLCSVENRNEETQYFGPGTRLLVL.

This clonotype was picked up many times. The CDR3: CASSRTMSAYEQYF. DNA for the CDR3: TGCGCCAGCAGCAGGACAATGAGCGCCTACGAGCAGTACTTC. The chain employs TRBV5-1 and TRBJ2-7, with D possibly being TRBD1 (5 bases). This CDR3 has 14 residues. V lost 4 bases, J lost 2 bases, and 13 bases lay in between. In germline, CDR1 is SGHRS, CDR2 YFSETQ.

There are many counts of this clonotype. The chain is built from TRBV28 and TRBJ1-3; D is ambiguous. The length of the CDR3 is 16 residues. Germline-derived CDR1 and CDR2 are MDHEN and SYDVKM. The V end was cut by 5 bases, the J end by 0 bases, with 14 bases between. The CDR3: CASSGVAQVSGNTIYF. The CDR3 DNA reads TGTGCCAGCAGTGGTGTAGCCCAAGTCTCTGGAAACACCATATATTTT.

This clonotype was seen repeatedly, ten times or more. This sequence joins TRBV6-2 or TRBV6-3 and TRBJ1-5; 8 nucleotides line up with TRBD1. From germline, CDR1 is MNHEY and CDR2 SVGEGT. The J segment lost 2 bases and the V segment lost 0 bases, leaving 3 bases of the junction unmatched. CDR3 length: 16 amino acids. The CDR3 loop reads CASSYSLGQGNQPQHF. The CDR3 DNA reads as TGTGCCAGCAGTTACTCGTTGGGACAGGGCAATCAGCCCCAGCATTTT.

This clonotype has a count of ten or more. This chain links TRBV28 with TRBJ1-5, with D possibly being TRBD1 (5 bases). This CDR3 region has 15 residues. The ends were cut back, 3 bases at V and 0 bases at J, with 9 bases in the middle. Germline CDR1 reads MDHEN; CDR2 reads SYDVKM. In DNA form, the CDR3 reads TGTGCCAGCAGTTTGTGGGGGAATAGCAATCAGCCCCAGCATTTT. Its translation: CASSLWGNSNQPQHF.

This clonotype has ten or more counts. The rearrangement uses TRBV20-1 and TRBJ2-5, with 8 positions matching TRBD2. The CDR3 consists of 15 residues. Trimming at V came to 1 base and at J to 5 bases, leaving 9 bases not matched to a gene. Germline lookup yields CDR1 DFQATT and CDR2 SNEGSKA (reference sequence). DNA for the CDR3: TGCAGTGCTAGAGCCCGGGGGGGGGGCTGGGAGACCCAGTACTTC. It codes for CSARARGGGWETQYF.

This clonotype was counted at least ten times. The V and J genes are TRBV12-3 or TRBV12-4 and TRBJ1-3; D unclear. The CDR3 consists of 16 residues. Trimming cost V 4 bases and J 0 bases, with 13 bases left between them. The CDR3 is CASSSWTVSSGNTIYF. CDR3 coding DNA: TGTGCCAGCAGTTCCTGGACCGTAAGCTCTGGAAACACCATATATTTT.

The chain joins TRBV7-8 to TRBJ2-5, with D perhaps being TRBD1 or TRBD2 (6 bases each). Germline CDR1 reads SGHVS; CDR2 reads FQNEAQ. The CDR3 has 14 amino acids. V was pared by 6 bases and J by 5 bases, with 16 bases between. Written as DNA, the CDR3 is TGTGCCAGCAGGAGCGAGCGAGGGGGGGAGACCCAGTACTTC. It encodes CASRSERGGETQYF.

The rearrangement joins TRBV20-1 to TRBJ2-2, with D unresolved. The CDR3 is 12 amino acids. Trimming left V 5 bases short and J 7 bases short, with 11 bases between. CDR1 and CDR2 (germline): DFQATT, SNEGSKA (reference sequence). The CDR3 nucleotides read TGCAGTGCTGTCGGCCGGTACGGGGAGCTGTTTTTT. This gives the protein CSAVGRYGELFF.

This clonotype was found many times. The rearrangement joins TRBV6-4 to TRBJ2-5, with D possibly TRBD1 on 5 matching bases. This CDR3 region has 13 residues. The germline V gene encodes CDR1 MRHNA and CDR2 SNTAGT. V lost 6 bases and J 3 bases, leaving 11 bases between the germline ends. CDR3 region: CASSNGAEETQYF. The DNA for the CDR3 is TGTGCCAGCAGCAATGGGGCAGAAGAGACCCAGTACTTC.

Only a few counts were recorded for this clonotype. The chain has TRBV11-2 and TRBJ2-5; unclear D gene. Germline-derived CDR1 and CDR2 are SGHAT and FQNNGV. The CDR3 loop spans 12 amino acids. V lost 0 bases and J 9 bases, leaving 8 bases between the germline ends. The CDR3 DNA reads TGTGCCAGCAGCTTAGACAGACTGCCCCAGTACTTC. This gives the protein CASSLDRLPQYF.

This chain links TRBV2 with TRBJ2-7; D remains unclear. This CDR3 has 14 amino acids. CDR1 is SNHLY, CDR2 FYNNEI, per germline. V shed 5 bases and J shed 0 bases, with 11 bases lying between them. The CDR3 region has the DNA TGTGCCAGCAGTACTCGGACGCACTCCTACGAGCAGTACTTC. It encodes CASSTRTHSYEQYF.